A selection of T cell receptor beta chains follows, all from one sample in a study of blood T cell repertoires in COVID-19. The protocol was immunoSEQ multiplex PCR, while the TCRdb copy is restricted to in-frame clones and leaves out a portion. This sample has about 210,000 clones, with 70% to 90% found just once. Sequencing was carried out using PBMCs or T cells enriched from blood (not recorded which). These receptor sequences come from a man aged 40-49 years who had recovered from COVID-19. Both conserved end residues are part of each CDR3. A D gene is named only where the DNA matches it firmly. Clone size, where shown, is once, few, many, or a class for clones that have expanded.

CDR3nt: TGTGCCAGCAGCTCGGGGGTGAGATACAATGAGCAGTTCTTC
CDR3aa: CASSSGVRYNEQFF
d_gene: NA
j_gene: TRBJ2-1
len: 14
v_gene: TRBV5-8
abundance: NA

CDR3nt: TGCGCCAGCAGGAACTCCGGGACAGGGACTCCCGAGCAGTACTTC
CDR3aa: CASRNSGTGTPEQYF
d_gene: TRBD1
j_gene: TRBJ2-7
len: 15
v_gene: TRBV5-1
abundance: few

CDR3nt: TGCAGCGTTGGTGGTTCGTCGGGACAGGGCTTCTACAATGAGCAGTTCTTC
CDR3aa: CSVGGSSGQGFYNEQFF
d_gene: TRBD1
j_gene: TRBJ2-1
len: 17
v_gene: TRBV29-1
abundance: NA

CDR3nt: TGTGCCAGCAGCCTCGTTCAGCGGGGTTTCTACGAGCAGTACTTC
CDR3aa: CASSLVQRGFYEQYF
d_gene: TRBD2
j_gene: TRBJ2-7
len: 15
v_gene: TRBV27
abundance: NA

CDR3nt: TGCGCCAGCAGCTTAAACCTAGGAACCTCTGAAAAACTGTTTTTT
CDR3aa: CASSLNLGTSEKLFF
d_gene: NA
j_gene: TRBJ1-4
len: 15
v_gene: TRBV5-1
abundance: NA

CDR3nt: TGTGCCAGCAGCCCAGTACCCAATCAGCCCCAGCATTTT
CDR3aa: CASSPVPNQPQHF
d_gene: NA
j_gene: TRBJ1-5
len: 13
v_gene: TRBV5-8
abundance: few

CDR3nt: TGTGCCATCAGCCTCGGACAGGCGAGAGACCAAAACATTCAGTACTTC
CDR3aa: CAISLGQARDQNIQYF
d_gene: TRBD1
j_gene: TRBJ2-4
len: 16
v_gene: TRBV10-3
abundance: NA

CDR3nt: TGTGCCTGGACTCTAGCGGGGGAGATGACCGGGGAGCTGTTTTTT
CDR3aa: CAWTLAGEMTGELFF
d_gene: TRBD2
j_gene: TRBJ2-2
len: 15
v_gene: TRBV30
abundance: NA

CDR3nt: TGTGCCAGCTCACCAATCGACGCGGACGAGCAGTACTTC
CDR3aa: CASSPIDADEQYF
d_gene: NA
j_gene: TRBJ2-7
len: 13
v_gene: TRBV18
abundance: NA

CDR3nt: TGTGCTAGTGGTTTGGCGCGGGTAGGCAATCAGCCCCAGCATTTT
CDR3aa: CASGLARVGNQPQHF
d_gene: NA
j_gene: TRBJ1-5
len: 15
v_gene: TRBV12-5
abundance: NA

CDR3nt: TGTGCCAGCAGCTGGGGGAGGGGCCAAGAGACCCAGTACTTC
CDR3aa: CASSWGRGQETQYF
d_gene: TRBD2
j_gene: TRBJ2-5
len: 14
v_gene: TRBV5-6
abundance: once

CDR3nt: TGTGCCAGCCTCCCCGGGGTGGGGGGGTCCAATCAGCCCCAGCATTTT
CDR3aa: CASLPGVGGSNQPQHF
d_gene: NA
j_gene: TRBJ1-5
len: 16
v_gene: TRBV28
abundance: NA

CDR3nt: TGTGCCAGCAGACCGAGCGGGGGCCGCACAGATACGCAGTATTTT
CDR3aa: CASRPSGGRTDTQYF
d_gene: TRBD2
j_gene: TRBJ2-3
len: 15
v_gene: TRBV3-1/TRBV3-2
abundance: NA

CDR3nt: TGCGCCAGCAGTCCGACAGGGAGAAACACCATATATTTT
CDR3aa: CASSPTGRNTIYF
d_gene: TRBD1
j_gene: TRBJ1-3
len: 13
v_gene: TRBV5-1
abundance: NA

CDR3nt: TGTGCCAGTAGTCTTACCGGGACAGCCTCTAACTATGGCTACACCTTC
CDR3aa: CASSLTGTASNYGYTF
d_gene: TRBD1
j_gene: TRBJ1-2
len: 16
v_gene: TRBV19
abundance: NA

CDR3nt: TGTGCCAGCTCACCAGGAGCAGATACGCAGTATTTT
CDR3aa: CASSPGADTQYF
d_gene: NA
j_gene: TRBJ2-3
len: 12
v_gene: TRBV18
abundance: NA

CDR3nt: TGTGCCAGCAGCTCACAGGGTGGGGATCAGCCCCAGCATTTT
CDR3aa: CASSSQGGDQPQHF
d_gene: NA
j_gene: TRBJ1-5
len: 14
v_gene: TRBV5-6
abundance: NA

CDR3nt: TGTGCCAGCAGGAGACAGGGGGCTGGCTACACCTTC
CDR3aa: CASRRQGAGYTF
d_gene: TRBD1
j_gene: TRBJ1-2
len: 12
v_gene: TRBV2
abundance: NA

CDR3nt: TGTGCCAGTAAGGGACAAGGGAGCAATCAGCCCCAGCATTTT
CDR3aa: CASKGQGSNQPQHF
d_gene: NA
j_gene: TRBJ1-5
len: 14
v_gene: TRBV19
abundance: NA

CDR3nt: TGTGCCAGCTGGGGAGGATATGGCTACACCTTC
CDR3aa: CASWGGYGYTF
d_gene: NA
j_gene: TRBJ1-2
len: 11
v_gene: TRBV27
abundance: NA

CDR3nt: TGTGCCAGCAGTTTCCTCGGACAGGGAGGATCCCATAATGAAAAACTGTTTTTT
CDR3aa: CASSFLGQGGSHNEKLFF
d_gene: TRBD1
j_gene: TRBJ1-4
len: 18
v_gene: TRBV27
abundance: NA

CDR3nt: TGTGCCAGCAGCTCTTGGGACTCTCTGTTCCATGGCTACACCTTC
CDR3aa: CASSSWDSLFHGYTF
d_gene: NA
j_gene: TRBJ1-2
len: 15
v_gene: TRBV5-6
abundance: NA

CDR3nt: TGCAGCGTTCCGGACAGATCAAACACTGAAGCTTTCTTT
CDR3aa: CSVPDRSNTEAFF
d_gene: NA
j_gene: TRBJ1-1
len: 13
v_gene: TRBV29-1
abundance: NA

CDR3nt: TGTGCCAGCAGCCCAACCGGACAGGGGTATGTGAACACTGAAGCTTTCTTT
CDR3aa: CASSPTGQGYVNTEAFF
d_gene: TRBD1
j_gene: TRBJ1-1
len: 17
v_gene: TRBV5-5
abundance: NA

CDR3nt: TGTGCCAGCAGTTACAGCGAAACGCAGTATTTT
CDR3aa: CASSYSETQYF
d_gene: NA
j_gene: TRBJ2-3
len: 11
v_gene: TRBV6-5
abundance: NA

CDR3nt: TGTGCCAGCAGCCCTGGAGGGTTTCAGCCCCAGCATTTT
CDR3aa: CASSPGGFQPQHF
d_gene: NA
j_gene: TRBJ1-5
len: 13
v_gene: TRBV7-6
abundance: NA

CDR3nt: TGTGCCAGCAGCTCGAGAGGGCAGGGGGCGTTCGGCTACACCTTC
CDR3aa: CASSSRGQGAFGYTF
d_gene: TRBD1
j_gene: TRBJ1-2
len: 15
v_gene: TRBV5-4
abundance: NA

CDR3nt: TGTGCCAGCTCACTGTCGGCAGGTTCCATGAACACTGAAGCTTTCTTT
CDR3aa: CASSLSAGSMNTEAFF
d_gene: NA
j_gene: TRBJ1-1
len: 16
v_gene: TRBV18
abundance: NA

CDR3nt: TGTGCCACCAGTGTACCTGGAGCTAGCGGAGCACTCACTTATACGCAGTATTTT
CDR3aa: CATSVPGASGALTYTQYF
d_gene: TRBD2
j_gene: TRBJ2-3
len: 18
v_gene: TRBV24-1
abundance: NA

CDR3nt: TGTGCCAGCAGCCGTAGCGGTCTACAGACCCAGTACTTC
CDR3aa: CASSRSGLQTQYF
d_gene: NA
j_gene: TRBJ2-5
len: 13
v_gene: TRBV11-2
abundance: once

CDR3nt: TGTGCCAGCAGTCCCAGAACCGGGACAGGGGTTCGAACTGAAGCTTTCTTT
CDR3aa: CASSPRTGTGVRTEAFF
d_gene: TRBD1
j_gene: TRBJ1-1
len: 17
v_gene: TRBV3-1/TRBV3-2
abundance: NA

CDR3nt: TGTGCCAGCTGGGGAATGCGGAGGGGGGGAAGGTACGAGCAGTACTTC
CDR3aa: CASWGMRRGGRYEQYF
d_gene: NA
j_gene: TRBJ2-7
len: 16
v_gene: TRBV2
abundance: NA

CDR3nt: TGTGCCAGCAACGGGGTAGCTAATGAAAAACTGTTTTTT
CDR3aa: CASNGVANEKLFF
d_gene: NA
j_gene: TRBJ1-4
len: 13
v_gene: TRBV5-5
abundance: NA

CDR3nt: TGTGCCAGCAGCCCCCTAGCGGGAGTGCCCGGGGAGCTGTTTTTT
CDR3aa: CASSPLAGVPGELFF
d_gene: TRBD2
j_gene: TRBJ2-2
len: 15
v_gene: TRBV7-3
abundance: NA

CDR3nt: TGCGCCAGCAGTAGACAGGTCGTCGGCAATCAGCCCCAGCATTTT
CDR3aa: CASSRQVVGNQPQHF
d_gene: NA
j_gene: TRBJ1-5
len: 15
v_gene: TRBV10-1
abundance: NA